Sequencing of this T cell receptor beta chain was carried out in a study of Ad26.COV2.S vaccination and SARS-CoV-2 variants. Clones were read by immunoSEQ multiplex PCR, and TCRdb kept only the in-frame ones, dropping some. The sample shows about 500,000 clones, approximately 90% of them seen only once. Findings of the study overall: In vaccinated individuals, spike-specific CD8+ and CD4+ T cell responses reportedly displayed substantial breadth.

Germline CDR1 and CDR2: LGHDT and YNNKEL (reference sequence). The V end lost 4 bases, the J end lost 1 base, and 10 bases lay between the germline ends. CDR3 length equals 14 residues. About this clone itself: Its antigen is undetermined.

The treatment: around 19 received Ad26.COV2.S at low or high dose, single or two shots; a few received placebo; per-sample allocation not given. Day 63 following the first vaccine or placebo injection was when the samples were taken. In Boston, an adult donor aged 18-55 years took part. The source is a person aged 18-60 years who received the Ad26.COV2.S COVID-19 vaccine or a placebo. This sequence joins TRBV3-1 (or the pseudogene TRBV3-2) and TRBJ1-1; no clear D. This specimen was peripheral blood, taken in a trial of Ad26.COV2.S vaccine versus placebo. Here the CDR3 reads CASSPARRNTEAFF. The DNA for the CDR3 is TGTGCCAGCAGCCCAGCCAGGAGGAACACTGAAGCTTTCTTT.